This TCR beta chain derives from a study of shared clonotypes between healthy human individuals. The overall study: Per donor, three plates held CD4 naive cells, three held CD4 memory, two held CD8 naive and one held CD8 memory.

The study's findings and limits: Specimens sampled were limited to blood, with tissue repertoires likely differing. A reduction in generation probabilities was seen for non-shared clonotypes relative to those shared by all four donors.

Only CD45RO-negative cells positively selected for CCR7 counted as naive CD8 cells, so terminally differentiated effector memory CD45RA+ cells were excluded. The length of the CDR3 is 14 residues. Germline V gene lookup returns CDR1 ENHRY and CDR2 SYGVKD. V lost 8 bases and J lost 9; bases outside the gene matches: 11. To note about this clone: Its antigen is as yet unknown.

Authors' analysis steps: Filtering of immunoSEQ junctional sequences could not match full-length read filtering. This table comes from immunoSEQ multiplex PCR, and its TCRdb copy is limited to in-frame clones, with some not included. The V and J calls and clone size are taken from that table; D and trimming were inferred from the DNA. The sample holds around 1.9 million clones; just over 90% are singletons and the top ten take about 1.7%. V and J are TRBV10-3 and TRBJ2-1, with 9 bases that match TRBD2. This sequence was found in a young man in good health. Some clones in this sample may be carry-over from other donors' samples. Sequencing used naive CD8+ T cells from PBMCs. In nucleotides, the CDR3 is TGTGCCATCCTAATTAGCGGGAGCACCAGTGAGCAGTTCTTC. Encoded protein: CAILISGSTSEQFF.